The rows below give T cell receptor beta chains drawn from one sample of a study of cytomegalovirus exposure and HLA in healthy donors. Assay used: immunoSEQ multiplex PCR; TCRdb lists only in-frame clones, some missing. Of over 110,000 clones detected, around 82% appear once; the ten largest clones hold about 6.6%. Sequenced: PBMCs. The receptors were sampled from a woman in her forties in good health and CMV-seropositive. CDR3s leave out the opening cysteine and the closing phenylalanine or tryptophan.

v_gene: TRBV28
j_gene: TRBJ2-7
CDR3aa: ASSLYGGVGSYEQY

v_gene: TRBV15
j_gene: TRBJ2-2
CDR3aa: ATSRGDGRVAGELF

v_gene: TRBV28
j_gene: TRBJ2-2
CDR3aa: ASSLFVGELF

v_gene: TRBV9
j_gene: TRBJ2-1
CDR3aa: ASSLDTEQF

v_gene: TRBV5-6
j_gene: TRBJ2-1
CDR3aa: ASSFFDISNEQF

v_gene: TRBV28
j_gene: TRBJ1-4
CDR3aa: ATREINEKLF

v_gene: TRBV10-2
j_gene: TRBJ2-6
CDR3aa: ASSVSGLAAGANVLT

v_gene: TRBV7-2
j_gene: TRBJ1-4
CDR3aa: ASSRTGREKLF

v_gene: TRBV27
j_gene: TRBJ1-1
CDR3aa: ASGPRRAHTEAF

v_gene: TRBV6-6
j_gene: TRBJ2-5
CDR3aa: ASRPTRRREQY

v_gene: TRBV2
j_gene: TRBJ1-2
CDR3aa: ASKGDREAYGYT

v_gene: TRBV6-5
j_gene: TRBJ2-3
CDR3aa: ASMRRDTQY

v_gene: TRBV4-2
j_gene: TRBJ2-1
CDR3aa: ASSQDQAGGYNEQF

v_gene: TRBV11-2
j_gene: TRBJ2-7
CDR3aa: ASSLGPGLALSEQY

v_gene: TRBV11-3
j_gene: TRBJ2-7
CDR3aa: ASSSLGTSGGAYEQY

v_gene: TRBV9
j_gene: TRBJ2-1
CDR3aa: ASSAGTSGYNEQF

v_gene: TRBV2
j_gene: TRBJ1-5
CDR3aa: ASSRPGGNQPQH

v_gene: TRBV6-6
j_gene: TRBJ2-5
CDR3aa: ASGQGETQY

v_gene: TRBV11-1
j_gene: TRBJ1-1
CDR3aa: ASSSRDRVTEAF

v_gene: TRBV11-3
j_gene: TRBJ2-7
CDR3aa: ASSFTSGRSYEQY

v_gene: TRBV18
j_gene: TRBJ1-4
CDR3aa: ASSRTGGEEKLF

v_gene: TRBV6-6
j_gene: TRBJ1-4
CDR3aa: ASRLSRSNEKLF

v_gene: TRBV4-1
j_gene: TRBJ2-7
CDR3aa: ASSRYQGGSYEQY

v_gene: TRBV11-3
j_gene: TRBJ2-2
CDR3aa: ASSTGGTGELF

v_gene: TRBV19
j_gene: TRBJ2-1
CDR3aa: ASDKGLAGFDEQF

v_gene: TRBV7-2
j_gene: TRBJ2-3
CDR3aa: ASSSTQGEGTQY

v_gene: TRBV4-1
j_gene: TRBJ2-1
CDR3aa: ASSQRGDSSYNEQF

v_gene: TRBV7-7
j_gene: TRBJ2-1
CDR3aa: ASSLGSGSSDEQF

v_gene: TRBV4-1
j_gene: TRBJ2-7
CDR3aa: ASSQAGYEQY

v_gene: TRBV11-2
j_gene: TRBJ2-2
CDR3aa: ASSFAGLSTGELF

v_gene: TRBV11-3
j_gene: TRBJ2-2
CDR3aa: ASSLTSGNTGELF

v_gene: TRBV4-1
j_gene: TRBJ1-5
CDR3aa: ASSQGQGAQPQH

v_gene: TRBV2
j_gene: TRBJ2-5
CDR3aa: ASTGTGVETQY

v_gene: TRBV11-3
j_gene: TRBJ1-1
CDR3aa: ASRETGTEAF

v_gene: TRBV28
j_gene: TRBJ2-5
CDR3aa: ASSLGRGNTLQETQY

v_gene: TRBV9
j_gene: TRBJ1-2
CDR3aa: ASSRGGGYT

v_gene: TRBV15
j_gene: TRBJ2-7
CDR3aa: ATSRDQLVVAGVHEQY

v_gene: TRBV7-6
j_gene: TRBJ2-7
CDR3aa: ASSLTAAGGIYEQY

v_gene: TRBV5-1
j_gene: TRBJ2-1
CDR3aa: ASIGTSGRAGYNEQF

v_gene: TRBV28
j_gene: TRBJ2-3
CDR3aa: ASSPPFPSRSTDTQY

v_gene: TRBV28
j_gene: TRBJ2-7
CDR3aa: ASTVAGESGGEQY

v_gene: TRBV27
j_gene: TRBJ2-3
CDR3aa: ASSLGTSGLGSTDTQY